The text below deals with one T cell receptor (beta chain). Its cognate antigen is unknown. Trimming removed 6 bases at V and 6 bases at J, with 11 bases between. Germline lookup yields CDR1 GTSNPN and CDR2 SVGIG (reference sequence). The length of the CDR3 is 11 residues. Use of 60 Vbeta and 13 Jbeta primers characterized the PCR. Profiling relied on immunoSEQ multiplex PCR, and the TCRdb table lists in-frame clones only, not all of them. Of 160,000 or so clones listed, around 82% are singletons. This entry belongs to a study of cytomegalovirus exposure and HLA in healthy donors. Study-wide findings and caveats: Among immune exposure information, only CMV serostatus was available.

The chain carries TRBV30 and TRBJ1-1; a weak D match, TRBD1 (6 bases). This clonotype was obtained from a middle-aged man in good health and CMV-seropositive. Sequenced material: PBMCs. The CDR3 sequence is CACTGLAEAFF. The CDR3 region has the DNA TGTGCCTGTACAGGGCTAGCTGAAGCTTTCTTT.